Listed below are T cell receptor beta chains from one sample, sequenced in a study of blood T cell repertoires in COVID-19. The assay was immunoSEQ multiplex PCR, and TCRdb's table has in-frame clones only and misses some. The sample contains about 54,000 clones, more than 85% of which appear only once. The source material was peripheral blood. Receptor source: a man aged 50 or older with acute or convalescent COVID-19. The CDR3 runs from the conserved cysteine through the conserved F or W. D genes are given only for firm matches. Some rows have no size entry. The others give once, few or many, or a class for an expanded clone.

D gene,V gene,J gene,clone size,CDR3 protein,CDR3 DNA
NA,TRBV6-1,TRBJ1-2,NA,CASSESRGTGGYTF,TGTGCCAGCAGTGAAAGCCGGGGGACGGGTGGCTACACCTTC
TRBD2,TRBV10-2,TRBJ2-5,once,CASRGTSPPRETQYF,TGCGCCAGCAGGGGGACTAGCCCCCCGAGAGAGACCCAGTACTTC
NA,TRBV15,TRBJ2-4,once,CATSRGLAAAPAKNIQYF,TGTGCCACCAGCAGAGGGTTGGCCGCTGCTCCAGCCAAAAACATTCAGTACTTC
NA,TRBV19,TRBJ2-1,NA,CASTTGKNEQFF,TGTGCCAGTACAACAGGGAAAAATGAGCAGTTCTTC
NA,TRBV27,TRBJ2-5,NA,CASSLDAGQETQYF,TGTGCCAGCAGTTTAGACGCGGGCCAAGAGACCCAGTACTTC
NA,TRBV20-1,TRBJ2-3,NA,CSYSRTDTQYF,TGCAGTTACAGCAGGACAGATACGCAGTATTTT
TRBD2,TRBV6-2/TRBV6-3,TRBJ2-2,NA,CASSHSSGRGTGELFF,TGTGCCAGCAGTCACAGTAGCGGGAGAGGGACCGGGGAGCTGTTTTTT
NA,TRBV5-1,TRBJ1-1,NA,CASSLARAAEAFF,TGCGCCAGCAGCTTGGCCAGGGCCGCTGAAGCTTTCTTT
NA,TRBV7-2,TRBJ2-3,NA,CASSLAWTDTQYF,TGTGCCAGCAGCCTGGCCTGGACAGATACGCAGTATTTT
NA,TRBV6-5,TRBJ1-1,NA,CASSYWARDTEAFF,TGTGCCAGCAGTTATTGGGCGCGGGACACTGAAGCTTTCTTT
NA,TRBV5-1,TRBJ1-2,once,CASSLASGEDGYTF,TGCGCCAGCAGCTTGGCCTCGGGGGAGGATGGCTACACCTTC
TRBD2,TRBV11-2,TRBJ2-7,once,CASSLRLAGGLSYEQYF,TGTGCCAGCAGCTTACGACTAGCGGGAGGACTCTCCTACGAGCAGTACTTC
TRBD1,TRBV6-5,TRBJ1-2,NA,CASRRPGTGDYGYTF,TGTGCCAGCAGGCGCCCCGGGACAGGGGATTATGGCTACACCTTC
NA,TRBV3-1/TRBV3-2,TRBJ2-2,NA,CASSQGGDHTGELFF,TGTGCCAGCAGCCAAGGGGGAGACCACACCGGGGAGCTGTTTTTT
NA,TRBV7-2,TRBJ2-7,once,CASSSTSSPTVQYF,TGTGCCAGCAGCTCCACCTCGTCGCCGACAGTGCAGTACTTC
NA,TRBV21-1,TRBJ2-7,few,CASSNEGLGLAEDYEQYF,TGTGCCAGCAGCAACGAGGGTTTAGGACTAGCGGAAGATTACGAGCAGTACTTC
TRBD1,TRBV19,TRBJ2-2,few,CASTDRESGELFF,TGTGCCAGTACTGACAGGGAATCCGGGGAGCTGTTTTTT
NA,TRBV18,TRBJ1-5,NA,CASSRLSNQPQHF,TGTGCCAGCTCAAGACTTAGCAATCAGCCCCAGCATTTT
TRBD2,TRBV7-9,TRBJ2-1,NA,CASSPLSGFSYNEQFF,TGTGCCAGCAGCCCCCTTAGCGGGTTCTCCTACAATGAGCAGTTCTTC
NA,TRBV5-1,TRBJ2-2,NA,CASSPTQANTGELFF,TGCGCCAGCAGCCCGACGCAGGCGAACACCGGGGAGCTGTTTTTT
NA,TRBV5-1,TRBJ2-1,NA,CASSGGQGYNEQFF,TGCGCCAGCAGCGGCGGCCAGGGGTACAATGAGCAGTTCTTC
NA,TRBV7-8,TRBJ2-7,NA,CASSPRVGSSYEQYF,TGTGCCAGCAGCCCCCGGGTGGGGAGCTCCTACGAGCAGTACTTC
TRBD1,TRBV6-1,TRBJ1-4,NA,CASSDSGQRYEKLFF,TGTGCCAGCAGTGATTCGGGACAGAGGTATGAAAAACTGTTTTTT
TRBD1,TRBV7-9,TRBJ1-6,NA,CASSPGGAPLHF,TGTGCCAGCAGCCCAGGGGGTGCGCCCCTCCACTTT
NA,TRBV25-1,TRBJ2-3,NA,CASSGQGEADTQYF,TGTGCCAGCAGTGGGCAAGGAGAAGCAGATACGCAGTATTTT
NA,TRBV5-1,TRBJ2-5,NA,CASSTWEEETQYF,TGCGCCAGCAGCACCTGGGAGGAAGAGACCCAGTACTTC
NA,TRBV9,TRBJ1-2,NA,CASSGGGHSYGYTF,TGTGCCAGCAGCGGGGGGGGACACTCCTATGGCTACACCTTC
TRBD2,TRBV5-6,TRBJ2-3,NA,CASSTAGTSGFTDTQYF,TGTGCCAGCAGCACAGCGGGGACTAGCGGTTTCACAGATACGCAGTATTTT
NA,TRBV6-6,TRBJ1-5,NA,CASSYRGEGQPQHF,TGTGCCAGCAGTTATCGGGGGGAAGGTCAGCCCCAGCATTTT
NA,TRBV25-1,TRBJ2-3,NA,CASSERWGGPDTQYF,TGTGCCAGCAGTGAAAGGTGGGGGGGGCCAGATACGCAGTATTTT
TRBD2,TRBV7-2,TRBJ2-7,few,CASTQDAGGVSYEQYF,TGTGCCAGCACCCAAGACGCGGGGGGCGTTAGTTACGAGCAGTACTTC
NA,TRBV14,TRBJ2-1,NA,CASSQDLSPREQFF,TGTGCCAGCAGCCAAGATTTGAGCCCACGGGAGCAGTTCTTC
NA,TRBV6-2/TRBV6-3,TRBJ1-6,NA,CASSGGSNSPLHF,TGTGCCAGCAGCGGGGGGTCCAATTCACCCCTCCACTTT
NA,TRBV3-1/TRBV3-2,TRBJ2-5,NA,CASSPLTGPQETQYF,TGTGCCAGCAGCCCCCTGACAGGACCCCAAGAGACCCAGTACTTC
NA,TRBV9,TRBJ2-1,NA,CASSVRGDWNEQFF,TGTGCCAGCAGCGTCAGGGGGGACTGGAATGAGCAGTTCTTC
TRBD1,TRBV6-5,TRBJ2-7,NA,CASSTDRGEQYF,TGTGCCAGCAGCACAGACAGGGGCGAGCAGTACTTC
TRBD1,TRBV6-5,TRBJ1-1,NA,CASSYPRGQGGTEAFF,TGTGCCAGCAGTTACCCCCGGGGACAGGGGGGTACTGAAGCTTTCTTT
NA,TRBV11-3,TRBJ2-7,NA,CASSLGFGRTLEEQYF,TGTGCCAGCAGCTTAGGATTCGGGAGAACTCTAGAGGAGCAGTACTTC
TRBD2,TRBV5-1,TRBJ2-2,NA,CASIALAGVTGELFF,TGCGCCAGCATCGCACTAGCGGGAGTTACCGGGGAGCTGTTTTTT
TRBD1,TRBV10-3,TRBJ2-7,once,CAIRAGTGGYEQYF,TGTGCCATCAGAGCCGGGACAGGGGGTTACGAGCAGTACTTC
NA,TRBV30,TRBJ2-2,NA,CAWSDGTIPGELFF,TGTGCCTGGAGTGACGGGACAATCCCCGGGGAGCTGTTTTTT
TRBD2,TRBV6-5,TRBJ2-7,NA,CASSPGLGTYEQYF,TGTGCCAGCAGCCCCGGACTAGGAACCTACGAGCAGTACTTC
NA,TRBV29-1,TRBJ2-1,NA,CSVPQGNEQFF,TGCAGCGTCCCACAGGGAAATGAGCAGTTCTTC
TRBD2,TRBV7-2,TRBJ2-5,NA,CASSLVPSGFQETQYF,TGTGCCAGCAGCTTAGTGCCTAGCGGGTTCCAAGAGACCCAGTACTTC
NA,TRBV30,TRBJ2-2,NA,CAWSLRLGSTGELFF,TGTGCCTGGAGTCTCCGCCTGGGGAGCACCGGGGAGCTGTTTTTT
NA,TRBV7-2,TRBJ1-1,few,CASSLYRGQGNTEAFF,TGTGCCAGCAGCTTATATCGTGGGCAGGGAAACACTGAAGCTTTCTTT
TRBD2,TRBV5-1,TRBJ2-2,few,CASSVTSGTVGELFF,TGCGCCAGCAGCGTCACTAGCGGGACGGTCGGGGAGCTGTTTTTT
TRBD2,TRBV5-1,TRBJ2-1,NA,CASRVQVAGEAYNEQFF,TGCGCCAGCAGGGTCCAAGTAGCGGGGGAGGCCTACAATGAGCAGTTCTTC
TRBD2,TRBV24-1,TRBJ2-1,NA,CATSLGTSGYNEQFF,TGTGCCACGTCCCTTGGGACTAGCGGATACAATGAGCAGTTCTTC
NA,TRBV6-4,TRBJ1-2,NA,CASSDSLRTGNYGYTF,TGTGCCAGCAGTGACTCACTGAGGACGGGGAACTATGGCTACACCTTC
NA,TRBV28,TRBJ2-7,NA,CASSLYDLSYEQYF,TGTGCCAGCAGTTTATACGACTTATCCTACGAGCAGTACTTC
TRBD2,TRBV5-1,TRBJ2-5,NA,CASSLQSSGKGTQYF,TGCGCCAGCAGCTTGCAATCTAGCGGGAAGGGGACCCAGTACTTC